The sequence of this TCR beta chain was determined in a study of T cell repertoires in cytomegalovirus infection. At the level of the study: The authors used CMV epitopes that were HLA-C-restricted (recently identified) and HLA-B-restricted (well studied). Through public TCR beta signatures, both CMV infection and matching HLA type were indicated.

TCRdb re-derived calls from the reads in MiXCR, one entry per CDR3 protein. This sample has 80,000 or so distinct CDR3 sequences, with 35% to 45% found just once. This clonotype was counted only a few times. The antigen remains unidentified. V dropped 6 bases and J dropped 0 bases, with 15 bases sitting between them. CDR3 length: 16 residues. Germline assignment: CDR1 ENHRY and CDR2 SYGVKD. Whole-study results and caveats: Summed frequency of shared TCR beta families picked out CMV carriers who also had the relevant HLA. Dominating the ex vivo response were HLA-C-restricted CMV-specific TCR beta clonotypes.

The rearrangement uses TRBV10-3 and TRBJ2-1, with D perhaps matching TRBD2 (6 bases). The receptor comes from a human donor in good health (CMV status not recorded). Some clones in this sample may be carry-over from other donors' samples. The sample was CD8+ T cells from cultured PBMCs, taken from culture after CMV antigen stimulation. For the CDR3, the DNA is TGTGCCATCAGGGGTTCGTGGGGGGACTCCTACAATGAGCAGTTCTTC. It codes for CAIRGSWGDSYNEQFF.